These T cell receptor beta chains were read from a single sample in a study of T cells in Graves' hyperthyroidism and ophthalmopathy. TCRdb itself ran the multiplex PCR reads through MiXCR, one entry per CDR3 protein. The repertoire holds fewer than 450,000 distinct CDR3 sequences, over 13% seen once, with approximately 29% in the top ten. The sample consisted of blood. The receptors stem from a man between 45 and 60 years old with Graves' ophthalmopathy. Both conserved end residues are part of each CDR3. D genes are given only for firm matches. Some rows have no size entry. The others give once, few or many, or a class for an expanded clone.

v_call	clone_size	d_call	j_call	cdr3_aa	cdr3_nt
TRBV12-3/TRBV12-4	few	NA	TRBJ2-1	CASLEVNNEQFF	TGTGCCAGCCTAGAGGTAAACAATGAGCAGTTCTTC
TRBV11-3	many	NA	TRBJ2-1	CASSLVGIGGEQFF	TGTGCCAGCAGCTTAGTCGGTATCGGAGGTGAGCAGTTCTTC
TRBV27	many	TRBD2	TRBJ2-1	CASSLLRTSVGGEQFF	TGTGCCAGCAGTTTATTGCGGACTAGCGTGGGGGGTGAGCAGTTCTTC
TRBV12-3/TRBV12-4	many	NA	TRBJ1-3	CASSFWGDIGNTIYF	TGTGCCAGCAGTTTCTGGGGGGACATAGGAAACACCATATATTTT
TRBV5-1	few	NA	TRBJ2-7	CASSVDIPLGEQYF	TGCGCCAGCAGCGTAGATATCCCCCTGGGCGAGCAGTACTTC
TRBV18	many	NA	TRBJ1-1	CAIPSRRGGTEAFF	TGTGCCATCCCCTCCAGGAGGGGCGGAACTGAAGCTTTCTTT
TRBV28	few	NA	TRBJ1-2	CASSPGGLNYGYTF	TGTGCCAGCAGTCCGGGGGGCCTTAACTATGGCTACACCTTC
TRBV7-3	many	TRBD1	TRBJ2-3	CASSSTGTGHSTDTQYF	TGTGCCAGCAGCTCTACTGGGACAGGCCATAGCACAGATACGCAGTATTTT
TRBV12-3/TRBV12-4	NA	TRBD2	TRBJ2-1	CASRGTSGRDNEQFF	TGTGCCAGCAGGGGGACTAGCGGGAGAGACAATGAGCAGTTCTTC
TRBV5-1	many	NA	TRBJ1-5	CASSPGSGQNQPQHF	TGCGCCAGCAGCCCTGGTTCAGGGCAAAATCAGCCCCAGCATTTT
TRBV20-1	many	NA	TRBJ2-7	CSAFRDHLYEQYF	TGCAGTGCTTTTAGGGACCATCTCTACGAGCAGTACTTC
TRBV19	NA	TRBD1	TRBJ1-6	CASSRRQGASYNSPLHF	TGTGCCAGTAGCCGGAGACAGGGGGCCTCCTATAATTCACCCCTCCACTTT
TRBV10-2	NA	TRBD2	TRBJ2-2	CATSKRETNGELFF	TGCGCCACGTCTAAGCGGGAGACTAACGGGGAGCTGTTTTTT
TRBV6-2/TRBV6-3	NA	TRBD1	TRBJ1-5	CASSYTGQGGQPQHF	TGTGCCAGCAGTTACACGGGACAGGGAGGTCAGCCCCAGCATTTT
TRBV7-9	many	NA	TRBJ2-1	CASSLEDYNEQFF	TGTGCCAGCAGCTTAGAGGATTACAATGAGCAGTTCTTC
TRBV20-1	many	TRBD2	TRBJ2-1	CSANLLAGGSSSYNEQFF	TGCAGTGCAAATCTACTAGCGGGAGGCTCAAGCTCCTACAATGAGCAGTTCTTC
TRBV7-2	NA	TRBD1	TRBJ1-6	CASRNRGSNSPLHF	TGTGCCAGCAGAAACAGGGGGAGTAATTCACCCCTCCACTTT
TRBV30	many	TRBD1	TRBJ2-7	CACSTGGGYEQYF	TGTGCCTGCTCTACAGGGGGCGGCTACGAGCAGTACTTC
TRBV10-3	once	TRBD2	TRBJ2-7	CAILAGGPFEQYF	TGTGCCATACTAGCGGGAGGGCCGTTCGAGCAGTACTTC
TRBV6-2/TRBV6-3	NA	TRBD2	TRBJ2-7	CASFSGRAGQYF	TGTGCCAGCTTCAGCGGGAGGGCCGGGCAGTACTTC
TRBV4-2	few	TRBD2	TRBJ2-7	CASSQGSAGRGYEQYF	TGTGCCAGCAGCCAAGGGTCAGCGGGAAGGGGTTACGAGCAGTACTTC
TRBV9	NA	NA	TRBJ2-7	CASSVALRSLQYF	TGTGCCAGCAGCGTAGCTCTTCGTTCCTTACAGTACTTC
TRBV20-1	NA	TRBD2	TRBJ2-5	CSASGLARNQETQYF	TGCAGTGCTAGCGGACTAGCGCGTAACCAAGAGACCCAGTACTTC
TRBV28	NA	NA	TRBJ2-4	CASSYPNRRLAKNIQYF	TGTGCCAGCAGCTATCCGAACCGTAGACTAGCCAAAAACATTCAGTACTTC
TRBV29-1	few	NA	TRBJ1-3	CSVEDPLSGNTIYF	TGCAGCGTTGAAGATCCCCTCTCTGGAAACACCATATATTTT
TRBV27	NA	TRBD1	TRBJ1-2	CATGTGGGLGYGYTF	TGTGCCACCGGGACAGGGGGCGGACTGGGCTATGGCTACACCTTC
TRBV20-1	many	NA	TRBJ1-5	CSARDSHNQPQHF	TGCAGTGCTAGAGACAGCCACAATCAGCCCCAGCATTTT
TRBV10-3	many	TRBD2	TRBJ2-3	CAIRNTPGLAGGPPDTQYF	TGTGCCATCAGAAACACGCCGGGACTAGCGGGAGGGCCCCCAGATACGCAGTATTTT
TRBV10-3	few	TRBD2	TRBJ2-5	CAIRESGRSETQYF	TGTGCCATCAGAGAAAGCGGGAGGTCAGAGACCCAGTACTTC
TRBV3-1	many	TRBD1	TRBJ1-6	CASSQGTGGSPLHF	TGTGCCAGCAGCCAAGGGACAGGAGGATCACCCCTCCACTTT
TRBV3-1	many	NA	TRBJ2-6	CASSQEGSGANVLTF	TGTGCCAGCAGCCAAGAAGGTTCCGGGGCCAACGTCCTGACTTTC
TRBV6-2/TRBV6-3	NA	NA	TRBJ2-5	CASSYTGTVQTQYF	TGTGCCAGCAGTTATACGGGGACCGTACAGACCCAGTACTTC
TRBV27	many	NA	TRBJ2-5	CASSKQGAGVYQETQYF	TGTGCCAGCAGTAAACAGGGAGCCGGGGTGTACCAAGAGACCCAGTACTTC
TRBV29-1	many	NA	TRBJ1-1	CSVVEGTSTEAFF	TGCAGCGTTGTGGAGGGGACATCCACTGAAGCTTTCTTT
TRBV20-1	few	NA	TRBJ2-5	CSGSTSGRMLETQYF	TGCAGTGGATCGACTAGTGGGAGGATGTTAGAGACCCAGTACTTC
TRBV5-4	many	NA	TRBJ2-1	CASSGDTPGRTYNEQFF	TGTGCCAGCAGCGGAGATACGCCGGGACGGACCTACAATGAGCAGTTCTTC
TRBV29-1	many	TRBD2	TRBJ2-5	CSVATVGVREAQETQYF	TGCAGCGTTGCAACAGTAGGGGTCCGGGAGGCCCAAGAGACCCAGTACTTC
TRBV19	NA	TRBD1	TRBJ1-2	CASTRGLGYGYTF	TGTGCCAGTACCAGGGGGCTCGGCTATGGCTACACCTTC
TRBV7-3	many	NA	TRBJ2-3	CASSFLDNTDTQYF	TGTGCCAGCAGCTTCTTAGATAACACAGATACGCAGTATTTT
TRBV6-1	many	NA	TRBJ1-2	CASSARMVNYGYTF	TGTGCCAGCAGTGCTCGGATGGTTAACTATGGCTACACCTTC
TRBV4-2	many	NA	TRBJ2-1	CASSQDRTTYNEQFF	TGTGCCAGCAGCCAAGATAGAACAACCTACAATGAGCAGTTCTTC
TRBV3-1	few	NA	TRBJ2-7	CASTEAGSPPYEQYF	TGTGCCAGCACCGAGGCCGGGAGTCCTCCCTACGAGCAGTACTTC
TRBV9	few	NA	TRBJ1-4	CASSVGGANEKLFF	TGTGCCAGCAGCGTTGGGGGTGCTAATGAAAAACTGTTTTTT
TRBV15	few	NA	TRBJ2-3	CATRSSDYTDTQYF	TGTGCCACCAGGAGTTCCGATTACACAGATACGCAGTATTTT
TRBV20-1	NA	NA	TRBJ2-3	CSAGGASTDTQYF	TGCAGTGCCGGAGGGGCAAGCACAGATACGCAGTATTTT
TRBV3-1	many	TRBD2	TRBJ2-3	CASSPRLAGRGGTDTQYF	TGTGCCAGCAGCCCCCGGCTAGCGGGGCGAGGTGGCACAGATACGCAGTATTTT
TRBV5-5	few	NA	TRBJ2-2	CASSLVGDLSGELFF	TGTGCCAGCAGCTTGGTGGGGGATCTATCCGGGGAGCTGTTTTTT
TRBV7-6	many	NA	TRBJ1-5	CASSRYVNSNQPQHF	TGTGCCAGCAGCCGATATGTAAACAGCAATCAGCCCCAGCATTTT
TRBV30	many	NA	TRBJ2-1	CAWSGARKTSFYNEQFF	TGTGCCTGGAGCGGGGCCAGAAAGACTAGTTTCTACAATGAGCAGTTCTTC
TRBV20-1	many	NA	TRBJ2-5	CSARDWRHSGETQYF	TGCAGTGCTAGAGATTGGCGGCACTCGGGGGAGACCCAGTACTTC
TRBV7-9	many	NA	TRBJ2-7	CASSLAHTHEQYF	TGTGCCAGCAGCTTAGCCCACACCCACGAGCAGTACTTC
TRBV2	many	TRBD2	TRBJ2-1	CASSEGGLAAAEQFF	TGTGCCAGCAGTGAAGGGGGACTAGCAGCCGCCGAGCAGTTCTTC
TRBV7-9	few	TRBD1	TRBJ2-1	CASSSPGTGFPRGYNEQFF	TGTGCCAGCAGCTCACCCGGGACAGGGTTCCCTCGAGGATACAATGAGCAGTTCTTC
TRBV12-3/TRBV12-4	many	NA	TRBJ1-5	CASSPLFTNSNQPQHF	TGTGCCAGCAGTCCGCTGTTTACGAATAGCAATCAGCCCCAGCATTTT
TRBV5-6	many	NA	TRBJ2-3	CASSLTGITDTQYF	TGTGCCAGCAGCTTGACGGGGATTACAGATACGCAGTATTTT
TRBV5-5	NA	NA	TRBJ2-5	CASRPVAVQEAQYF	TGTGCCAGCAGACCTGTGGCGGTACAAGAGGCCCAGTACTTC
TRBV3-1	many	NA	TRBJ1-3	CASSQVSGSGNTIYF	TGTGCCAGCAGCCAAGTCTCCGGCTCTGGAAACACCATATATTTT